The 8 T cell receptor beta chains reported below all come from one sample, sequenced in a study of early T cells in non-severe SARS-CoV-2 infection. A single record per CDR3 protein comes from TCRdb applying MiXCR to the 5' RACE reads. The sample lists over 55,000 distinct CDR3 sequences, 10% occurring once. Material for sequencing was whole blood. The receptors shown here come from an adult who was a healthcare worker with PCR-confirmed SARS-CoV-2 infection or an uninfected control (not recorded which).

In its sample, this clonotype was seen many times. This chain uses TRBV20-1 with TRBJ2-7; D is unresolved. The CDR3 covers 14 residues. V lost 0 bases and J 2 bases, leaving 11 bases between the germline ends. Germline CDR1 and CDR2: DFQATT and SNEGSKA (reference sequence). The CDR3 sequence is CSARDDSQTYEQYF. The DNA for the CDR3 is TGCAGTGCTAGAGATGACTCCCAAACCTACGAGCAGTACTTC.

This clonotype was counted only a few times. The rearrangement links TRBV11-2 to TRBJ2-3; the D is unclear. This CDR3 has 11 amino acids. V was pared by 6 bases and J by 9 bases, with 10 bases between. CDR1 and CDR2 from the germline V gene are SGHAT and FQNNGV. The CDR3 here is CASRRQETQYF. The CDR3 DNA reads TGTGCCAGCAGGAGGCAGGAAACGCAGTATTTT.

This clonotype has a single count. At one of its ends the junction is not consistent with the germline gene, which may arise from a read error. The rearrangement links TRBV4-2 to TRBJ2-1, with 12 bases fitting TRBD2. The CDR3 extends over 20 amino acids. Germline V gives CDR1 LGHNA, CDR2 YNFKEQ. DNA for the CDR3: TGTGCCAGCAGCCAAGTATTAAGGCGGGGAGGACTAGCGGGGTACAATGAGGAGTTCTTC. Amino acid sequence: CASSQVLRRGGLAGYNEEFF.

The table lists this clonotype with many counts. The chain employs TRBV15 and TRBJ1-1; 10 positions agree with TRBD1. This CDR3 spans 16 amino acids. The germline V gene encodes CDR1 LNHNV and CDR2 YYDKDF (reference sequence). Trimming cost V 5 bases and J 8 bases; bases outside gene matches: 14. CDR3 sequence (DNA): TGTGCCACCAGCCCCCGGGACAGGGGCTTTCGCCGAGAAGCTTTCTTT. It specifies CATSPRDRGFRREAFF.

This clonotype was seen at least ten times. Written as DNA, the CDR3 is TGTGCCAGCAGGAAAGAAAACGGGGGCTACACCTTC. It encodes CASRKENGGYTF. V is TRBV12-3 or TRBV12-4 and J is TRBJ1-2; D gene unclear. The ends were cut back, 6 bases at V and 8 bases at J, with 13 bases in the middle. The CDR3 consists of 12 residues.

This clonotype was seen many times. The chain has TRBV12-2 and TRBJ1-2; the table's D gene call, TRBD1, was not cross checked with the DNA. TRBV12-2 corresponds to a pseudogene. The CDR3 is 11 amino acids. The CDR3 loop is CASRLNRGYTF. The CDR3 DNA reads TGTGCAAGTCGCCTAAACAGGGGCTACACCTTC.

The J gene is TRBJ2-3, the V gene TRBV27; D is ambiguous. Per the germline V gene, CDR1 is MNHEY and CDR2 is SMNVEV (reference sequence). V was cut by 0 bases and J by 5 bases, with 9 bases left in between. There are 14 residues in the CDR3. CDR3 coding DNA: TGTGCCAGCAGTTTATCGAGTCTCCGAGATACGCAGTATTTT. It codes for CASSLSSLRDTQYF.

This clonotype was observed at least ten times. The V gene is TRBV7-9, the J gene TRBJ2-3; D perhaps matches TRBD1 (5 bases). The CDR3 is 16 residues long. Trimming cost V 4 bases and J 4 bases, with 18 bases left between them. From germline, CDR1 is SEHNR and CDR2 FQNEAQ (reference sequence). The CDR3 here is CASSSHQGRDPDTQYF. The CDR3 DNA reads as TGTGCCAGCAGCTCACACCAGGGCCGTGACCCAGATACGCAGTATTTT.